Shown below are 28 T cell receptor beta chains from a single sample sequenced in a study of PD-L1 blockade in urothelial cancer. Time point meaning: peripheral blood 6 weeks after treatment start. Using immunoSEQ multiplex PCR, the repertoire was profiled, and TCRdb retains in-frame clones only, with some absent. In the table there are over 70,000 clones, 83% of which are singletons. The sequenced sample was PBMCs, obtained around atezolizumab (anti-PD-L1) treatment. The receptors were sampled from a man aged 65-85 years with urothelial cancer.

This chain links TRBV4-2 with TRBJ2-5; TRBD1 aligns across 9 bases. After removal of 3 bases from V and 2 bases from J, the junction contained 1 base not matched to a gene. The CDR3 has 14 residues. Germline V gene lookup returns CDR1 LGHNA and CDR2 YNFKEQ. CDR3 sequence (DNA): TGTGCCAGCAGCCAGACAGGGGGACAAGAGACCCAGTACTTC. Encoded protein: CASSQTGGQETQYF.

The chain combines TRBV9 with TRBJ2-6, with D perhaps matching TRBD2 (7 bases). Germline CDR1 and CDR2: SGDLS and YYNGEE. Trimming shortened V by 7 bases and J by 2 bases, and 10 bases separated the two germline ends. The CDR3 spans 14 residues. This CDR3 is CASGGGAGANVLTF. CDR3 DNA sequence: TGTGCCAGCGGAGGGGGGGCTGGGGCCAACGTCCTGACTTTC.

This sequence joins TRBV4-1 and TRBJ2-3; a possible D gene is TRBD1 (6 bases). Deletions cut 2 bases from V and 5 bases from J, with 11 bases between. This CDR3 is built from 14 residues. Germline assignment: CDR1 MGHRA and CDR2 YSYEKL. The CDR3 nucleotides read TGCGCCAGCAGCCAATACAGGGAGATAGATACGCAGTATTTT. Amino acid sequence: CASSQYREIDTQYF.

This clone has a single count. This rearrangement joins TRBV18 to TRBJ2-5; D gene unclear. V was clipped by 5 bases and J by 3 bases, with 7 bases between them. CDR1 is KGHSH, CDR2 LQKENI, per germline. The CDR3 totals 12 residues. The CDR3, as DNA: TGTGCCAGCTCATTGTCTAAAGAGACCCAGTACTTC. This sequence encodes CASSLSKETQYF. The full variable domain, rest sourced from reference TRBV18 and TRBJ2-5, is NAGVMQNPRHLVRRRGQEARLRCSPMKGHSHVYWYRQLPEEGLKFMVYLQKENIIDESGMPKERFSAEFPKEGPSILRIQQVVRGDSAAYFCASSLSKETQYFGPGTRLLVL.

The rearrangement uses TRBV7-9 and TRBJ1-2; perhaps TRBD1 as D (6 bases). There are 13 residues in the CDR3. Trimming cost V 5 bases and J 2 bases, with 9 bases left between them. Germline V CDR1 and CDR2: SEHNR, FQNEAQ (reference sequence). In nucleotides, the CDR3 is TGTGCCAGCAGCCCAGACAGGAACTATGGCTACACCTTC. It encodes CASSPDRNYGYTF. Together with reference TRBV7-9 and TRBJ1-2, the CDR3 gives the full variable domain: DTGVSQNPRHKITKRGQNVTFRCDPISEHNRLYWYRQTLGQGPEFLTYFQNEAQLEKSRLLSDRFSAERPKGSFSTLEIQRTEQGDSAMYLCASSPDRNYGYTFGSGTRLTVV.

This clone came up once. The chain joins TRBV11-3 to TRBJ1-1, with D tentatively TRBD1 (5 bases). Between the trimmed V and J ends, which lost 0 bases and 5 bases, there was a span of 13 bases. The CDR3 is 15 amino acids. The V gene's germline CDR1 is SGHNT and CDR2 YENEEA. The CDR3 reads CASSLEGGGETEAFF. The CDR3 bases are TGTGCCAGCAGCTTAGAAGGCGGGGGGGAGACTGAAGCTTTCTTT.

V usage is TRBV5-6 and J usage is TRBJ1-6; D call uncertain. In germline, CDR1 is SGHDT, CDR2 YYEEEE. The CDR3 contains 15 residues. V was cut by 6 bases and J by 3 bases, with 13 bases left in between. CDR3 amino acids: CASTLTGNYNSPLHF. CDR3 coding DNA: TGTGCCAGCACCCTCACCGGGAACTATAATTCACCCCTCCACTTT.

V is TRBV19 and J is TRBJ2-3; 12 positions agree with TRBD2. From germline, CDR1 is LNHDA and CDR2 SQIVND (reference sequence). Trimming removed 0 bases from V and 4 bases from J; junction bases left unmatched: 11. The CDR3 covers 19 residues. Here the CDR3 DNA reads TGTGCCAGTAGTATAGAAACGACCGGACTAGCGGGGACCTCAGATACGCAGTATTTT. As protein: CASSIETTGLAGTSDTQYF.

The V and J genes are TRBV6-6 and TRBJ2-7; the match to TRBD2 covers 8 bases. The V and J ends lost 6 bases and 2 bases, in that order; junction bases with no gene match: 6. Germline CDR1 MNHNY, CDR2 SVGAGI (reference sequence). The CDR3 covers 14 residues. CDR3 amino acids: CASRRGGSAYEQYF. As DNA, the CDR3 is TGTGCCAGCAGACGCGGGGGGAGCGCCTACGAGCAGTACTTC.

The chain employs TRBV6-5 and TRBJ2-4; possibly TRBD1 for D (5 bases). CDR1 is MNHEY, CDR2 SVGAGI, per germline. CDR3 length: 12 residues. V was cut by 6 bases and J by 7 bases, with 10 bases left in between. The CDR3 DNA is TGTGCCAGCAGGGGGTCAGGGAACATTCAGTACTTC. This codes for CASRGSGNIQYF.

This clone has only a few counts. The chain is built from TRBV6-4 and TRBJ2-5; D is unresolved. Per the germline V gene, CDR1 is MRHNA and CDR2 is SNTAGT. V was pared by 4 bases and J by 5 bases, with 11 bases between. The CDR3 covers 13 residues. Here the CDR3 reads CASSAGPSETQYF. CDR3 sequence (DNA): TGTGCCAGCAGTGCTGGGCCGAGTGAGACCCAGTACTTC.

V usage is TRBV18 and J usage is TRBJ2-7, with D possibly being TRBD2 (6 bases). V was shortened by 6 bases and J by 3 bases, with 15 bases between the two germline ends. The CDR3 runs 14 residues. Germline lookup yields CDR1 KGHSH and CDR2 LQKENI. CDR3 bases: TGTGCCAGCTCTCCGGAGCGGGTCAGCTACGAGCAGTACTTC. Amino acids: CASSPERVSYEQYF.

V is TRBV9 and J is TRBJ2-2; possibly TRBD2 for D (6 bases). Germline V gene lookup returns CDR1 SGDLS and CDR2 YYNGEE. This CDR3 has 16 residues. Trimming removed 4 bases from V and 6 bases from J, with 19 bases in between. CDR3 region: CASSPRVSGVAGELFF. Written as DNA, the CDR3 is TGTGCCAGCAGCCCGCGTGTGTCGGGAGTAGCCGGGGAGCTGTTTTTT.

This clone is a singleton in its sample. The chain couples TRBV12-5 to TRBJ1-1; TRBD1 aligns across 10 bases. This CDR3 comprises 15 residues. Germline lookup yields CDR1 LGHNT and CDR2 FRNRAP. Unmatched junction bases numbered 8, after V lost 5 bases and J lost 5 bases. In DNA, the CDR3 is TGTGCTAGTGGTCAGAATCGGGACAGGGGAACTGAAGCTTTCTTT. Encoded protein: CASGQNRDRGTEAFF. Variable domain in full (rest from reference TRBV12-5 and TRBJ1-1): DARVTQTPRHKVTEMGQEVTMRCQPILGHNTVFWYRQTMMQGLELLAYFRNRAPLDDSGMPKDRFSAEMPDATLATLKIQPSEPRDSAVYFCASGQNRDRGTEAFFGQGTRLTVV.

This clone was seen only a few times. The rearrangement joins TRBV7-9 to TRBJ2-3, with 10 bases aligning to TRBD2. The CDR3 length is 18 residues. Germline trimming cut 5 bases from V and 4 bases from J; bases unmatched to any gene: 15. Germline CDR1 and CDR2: SEHNR and FQNEAQ (reference sequence). The CDR3 is CASSLPPRLAGNSDTQYF. The DNA of the CDR3 is TGTGCCAGCAGCCTACCCCCCAGACTAGCGGGCAACTCAGATACGCAGTATTTT.

This clone was observed a few times. V is TRBV10-3 and J is TRBJ1-4; possible D gene TRBD1, 6 bases. V dropped 4 bases and J dropped 7 bases, with 13 bases sitting between them. CDR3 length equals 14 residues. Germline V lookup: CDR1 ENHRY, CDR2 SYGVKD. CDR3 in DNA: TGTGCCATCAGTGCGGGGGGCTTCAGTGAAAAACTGTTTTTT. Its translation is CAISAGGFSEKLFF.

Sample share makes this clone medium-sized. The rearrangement joins TRBV5-1 to TRBJ1-1; no clear D. The CDR3 consists of 13 residues. CDR1 is SGHRS and CDR2 is YFSETQ in the germline V gene. Trimming removed 6 bases at V and 0 bases at J, with 9 bases between. CDR3 sequence reads: CASMFGLNTEAFF. CDR3 DNA: TGCGCCAGCATGTTCGGGTTGAACACTGAAGCTTTCTTT.

This chain uses TRBV18 with TRBJ1-1; weak D call: TRBD1 (5 bases). V was pared by 5 bases and J by 0 bases, with 10 bases between. Germline CDR1 and CDR2: KGHSH and LQKENI. The CDR3 runs to 14 residues. The CDR3 coding sequence is TGTGCCAGCTCAAAGACAGTTCTGAACACTGAAGCTTTCTTT. Translating it yields CASSKTVLNTEAFF.

V usage is TRBV19 and J usage is TRBJ1-1; D is possibly TRBD1 (5 bases). Per germline, CDR1 LNHDA and CDR2 SQIVND (reference sequence). The CDR3 extends over 13 amino acids. Trimming left V 4 bases short and J 6 bases short, with 12 bases between. CDR3 sequence: CASSTAGFPEAFF. Written as DNA, the CDR3 is TGTGCCAGTAGTACCGCAGGGTTCCCTGAAGCTTTCTTT.

The chain couples TRBV25-1 to TRBJ1-5; weak D call: TRBD1 (6 bases). V was pared by 5 bases and J by 7 bases, with 12 bases between. Germline CDR1 reads MGHDK; CDR2 reads SYGVNS. CDR3 length: 13 residues. The CDR3 spells CASSPPGAQPQHF. CDR3 nucleotides: TGTGCCAGCAGTCCCCCAGGGGCCCAGCCCCAGCATTTT.

The CDR3 nucleotides read TGTGCCAGCAGCTGGGGGACTAGCGGGAGGAATGAGCAGTTCTTC. Translated, it gives CASSWGTSGRNEQFF. V gene TRBV7-9 combines with J gene TRBJ2-1; 15 bases are shared with TRBD2. This CDR3 spans 15 amino acids. CDR1 and CDR2 from the germline V gene are SEHNR and FQNEAQ (reference sequence). The ends lost 4 bases at V and 7 bases at J; junction bases unmatched: 2.

V gene TRBV5-5 combines with J gene TRBJ2-4; D unresolved. CDR3 length: 15 residues. V lost 4 bases to trimming and J lost 0 bases, with 11 bases between them. From germline, CDR1 is SGHKS and CDR2 YYEKEE (reference sequence). Here the CDR3 DNA reads TGTGCCAGCAGCCCCCCCGACTTAGCCAAAAACATTCAGTACTTC. Protein product: CASSPPDLAKNIQYF. The full variable domain, with the rest looked up from reference TRBV5-5 and TRBJ2-4, is DAGVTQSPTHLIKTRGQQVTLRCSPISGHKSVSWYQQVLGQGPQFIFQYYEKEERGRGNFPDRFSARQFPNYSSELNVNALLLGDSALYLCASSPPDLAKNIQYFGAGTRLSVL.

This clone was seen many times. The chain employs TRBV7-9 and TRBJ1-1; 9 nucleotides line up with TRBD1. V trimming: 5 bases; J trimming: 6 bases; junction bases outside the gene matches: 10. Germline V gives CDR1 SEHNR, CDR2 FQNEAQ (reference sequence). The CDR3 runs 15 residues. CDR3 amino acids: CASSIQTGGVSEAFF. The DNA of the CDR3 is TGTGCCAGCAGCATCCAGACAGGGGGAGTCTCTGAAGCTTTCTTT.

The chain is built from TRBV6-6 and TRBJ1-1; D is uncertain. Germline values: CDR1 MNHNY, CDR2 SVGAGI (reference sequence). Trimming pared 6 bases from V and 3 bases from J, leaving 20 bases between. The CDR3 spans 16 residues. The CDR3 is CASSPGDATGDTEAFF. The CDR3 DNA reads TGTGCCAGCAGCCCCGGGGATGCAACTGGGGACACTGAAGCTTTCTTT.

CDR3: CASSQLNRDGEQFF. CDR3 in DNA: TGTGCCAGCAGCCAATTGAACAGGGACGGTGAGCAGTTCTTC. V and J are TRBV7-2 and TRBJ2-1; a weak D match, TRBD1 (6 bases). CDR1 is SGHTA, CDR2 FQGNSA, per germline. This CDR3 is built from 14 residues. V was pared by 5 bases and J by 9 bases, with 17 bases between.

This clone has just one count. The rearrangement joins TRBV7-2 to TRBJ1-1; 7 bases fit TRBD1. Trimming removed 5 bases from V and 1 base from J; junction bases left unmatched: 4. CDR1 and CDR2 (germline): SGHTA, FQGNSA. The CDR3 is 14 residues long. The CDR3 sequence: CASSVDRENTEAFF. The DNA for the CDR3 is TGTGCCAGCAGCGTCGACAGGGAGAACACTGAAGCTTTCTTT.

The chain links TRBV7-2 to TRBJ2-3; no clear D. Germline CDR1 SGHTA, CDR2 FQGNSA. The CDR3 covers 16 residues. V was shortened by 5 bases and J by 4 bases, with 19 bases between the two germline ends. This chain's CDR3 is CASSPSARHGADTQYF. The CDR3, as DNA: TGTGCCAGCAGCCCCTCTGCCAGGCATGGTGCAGATACGCAGTATTTT.

The V call is TRBV10-3, the J call TRBJ2-3; tentative D call: TRBD2 (6 bases). CDR1 is ENHRY and CDR2 is SYGVKD in the germline V gene. The CDR3 totals 14 residues. V lost 11 bases and J lost 6, with 21 bases in between. The CDR3 loop is CASDEGGLGDTQYF. Here the CDR3 DNA reads TGTGCCTCTGATGAGGGAGGCCTCGGGGATACGCAGTATTTT.